The 5 T cell receptor beta chains below all came from one sample that was sequenced in a study of blood T cells in healthy people across ages. Through a sample-barcoded 5' primer and a J-beta primer mix, a second PCR was run for roughly 6 to 12 cycles. A single record per CDR3 protein comes from TCRdb applying MiXCR to the 5' RACE reads. Here the sample spans 600,000 to 1,000,000 distinct CDR3 sequences, 55% to 75% being singletons. The sample was blood. All receptors derive from a man younger than 45 in good health.

This sequence joins TRBV29-1 and TRBJ1-2, with a tentative D call TRBD1 (6 bases). The CDR3 is 15 residues long. V lost 7 bases and J lost 6, with 24 bases in between. Germline values: CDR1 SQVTM, CDR2 ANQGSEA. Written as DNA, the CDR3 is TGCAGCGCCCTTGGGGGCCAGGGTTTATCGGATGGCTACACCTTC. Translated: CSALGGQGLSDGYTF.

The chain links TRBV12-3 or TRBV12-4 to TRBJ1-1; D is uncertain. CDR3 length equals 13 residues. V gave up 8 bases and J gave up 4 bases, with 14 bases separating them. CDR3 loop: CASLRVPGTEAFF. The CDR3 DNA is TGTGCCAGCTTGCGCGTCCCTGGCACTGAAGCTTTCTTT.

This clonotype was recorded a few times. This chain uses TRBV20-1 with TRBJ1-4; 10 bases match TRBD1. V lost 4 bases to trimming and J lost 10 bases; unmatched junction nucleotides: 9. The CDR3 spans 14 residues. Germline V gene sequence: CDR1 DFQATT, CDR2 SNEGSKA (reference sequence). The chain's CDR3 is CSATVTGGGGKLFF. CDR3 in DNA: TGCAGTGCTACCGTGACAGGGGGCGGTGGAAAACTGTTTTTT.

This clonotype has only one observation. The chain employs TRBV12-3 or TRBV12-4 and TRBJ2-5; the D is unclear. Trimming shortened V by 1 base and J by 7 bases, and 13 bases separated the two germline ends. The CDR3 is 14 residues long. CDR3 protein: CASSLGPSSLTQYF. CDR3 in DNA: TGTGCCAGCAGTTTAGGGCCGTCGTCTTTGACCCAGTACTTC.

This clonotype was recorded a few times. The chain joins TRBV5-1 to TRBJ2-1; no reliable D call. V was shortened by 8 bases and J by 9 bases, with 12 bases between the two germline ends. Germline V CDR1 and CDR2: SGHRS, YFSETQ. The CDR3 runs 11 residues. The CDR3 DNA reads as TGCGCCAGTAGCCCACACAGTGAGCAGTTCTTC. Its translation: CASSPHSEQFF.